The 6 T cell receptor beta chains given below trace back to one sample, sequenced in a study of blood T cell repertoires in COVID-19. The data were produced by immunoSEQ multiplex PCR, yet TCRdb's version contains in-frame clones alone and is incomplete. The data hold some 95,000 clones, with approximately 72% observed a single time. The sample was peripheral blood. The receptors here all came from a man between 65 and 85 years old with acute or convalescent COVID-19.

CDR3 region: CASSSFQGDGYTF. The CDR3 nucleotides are TGTGCCAGCAGTTCCTTTCAGGGGGATGGCTACACCTTC. The chain is built from TRBV6-5 and TRBJ1-2; 7 positions agree with TRBD1. The length of the CDR3 is 13 residues. The germline CDR1 and CDR2 sequences are MNHEY and SVGAGI. After removal of 4 bases from V and 6 bases from J, the junction contained 5 bases not matched to a gene.

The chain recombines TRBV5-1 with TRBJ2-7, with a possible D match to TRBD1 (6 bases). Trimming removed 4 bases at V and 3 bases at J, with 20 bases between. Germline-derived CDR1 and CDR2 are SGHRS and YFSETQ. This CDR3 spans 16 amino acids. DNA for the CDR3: TGCGCCAGCAGCGGTGCAGGGGCCCAAAGGCTCTACGAGCAGTACTTC. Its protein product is CASSGAGAQRLYEQYF.

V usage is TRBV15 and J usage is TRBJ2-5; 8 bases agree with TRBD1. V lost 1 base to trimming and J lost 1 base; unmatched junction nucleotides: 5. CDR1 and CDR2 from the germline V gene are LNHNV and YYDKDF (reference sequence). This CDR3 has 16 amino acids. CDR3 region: CATSRVETGAQETQYF. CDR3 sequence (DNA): TGTGCCACCAGCAGAGTTGAGACAGGGGCCCAAGAGACCCAGTACTTC.

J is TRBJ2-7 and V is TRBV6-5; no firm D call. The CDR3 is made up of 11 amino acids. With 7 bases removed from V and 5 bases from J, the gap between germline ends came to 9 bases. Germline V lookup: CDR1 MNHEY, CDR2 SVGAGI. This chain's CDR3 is CASNLPHEQYF. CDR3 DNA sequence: TGTGCCAGCAACTTACCCCACGAGCAGTACTTC.

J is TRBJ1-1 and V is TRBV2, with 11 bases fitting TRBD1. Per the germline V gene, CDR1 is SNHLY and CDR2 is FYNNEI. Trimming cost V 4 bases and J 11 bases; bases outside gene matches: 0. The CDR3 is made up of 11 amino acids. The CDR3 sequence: CASSGDRGAFF. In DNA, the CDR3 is TGTGCCAGCAGTGGGGACAGGGGGGCTTTCTTT.

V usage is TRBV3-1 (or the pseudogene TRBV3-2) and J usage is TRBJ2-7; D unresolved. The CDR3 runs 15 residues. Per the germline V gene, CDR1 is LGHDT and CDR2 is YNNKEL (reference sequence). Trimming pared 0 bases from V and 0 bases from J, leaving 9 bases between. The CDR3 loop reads CASSQEIWSSYEQYF. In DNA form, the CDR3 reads TGTGCCAGCAGCCAAGAGATCTGGAGCTCCTACGAGCAGTACTTC.